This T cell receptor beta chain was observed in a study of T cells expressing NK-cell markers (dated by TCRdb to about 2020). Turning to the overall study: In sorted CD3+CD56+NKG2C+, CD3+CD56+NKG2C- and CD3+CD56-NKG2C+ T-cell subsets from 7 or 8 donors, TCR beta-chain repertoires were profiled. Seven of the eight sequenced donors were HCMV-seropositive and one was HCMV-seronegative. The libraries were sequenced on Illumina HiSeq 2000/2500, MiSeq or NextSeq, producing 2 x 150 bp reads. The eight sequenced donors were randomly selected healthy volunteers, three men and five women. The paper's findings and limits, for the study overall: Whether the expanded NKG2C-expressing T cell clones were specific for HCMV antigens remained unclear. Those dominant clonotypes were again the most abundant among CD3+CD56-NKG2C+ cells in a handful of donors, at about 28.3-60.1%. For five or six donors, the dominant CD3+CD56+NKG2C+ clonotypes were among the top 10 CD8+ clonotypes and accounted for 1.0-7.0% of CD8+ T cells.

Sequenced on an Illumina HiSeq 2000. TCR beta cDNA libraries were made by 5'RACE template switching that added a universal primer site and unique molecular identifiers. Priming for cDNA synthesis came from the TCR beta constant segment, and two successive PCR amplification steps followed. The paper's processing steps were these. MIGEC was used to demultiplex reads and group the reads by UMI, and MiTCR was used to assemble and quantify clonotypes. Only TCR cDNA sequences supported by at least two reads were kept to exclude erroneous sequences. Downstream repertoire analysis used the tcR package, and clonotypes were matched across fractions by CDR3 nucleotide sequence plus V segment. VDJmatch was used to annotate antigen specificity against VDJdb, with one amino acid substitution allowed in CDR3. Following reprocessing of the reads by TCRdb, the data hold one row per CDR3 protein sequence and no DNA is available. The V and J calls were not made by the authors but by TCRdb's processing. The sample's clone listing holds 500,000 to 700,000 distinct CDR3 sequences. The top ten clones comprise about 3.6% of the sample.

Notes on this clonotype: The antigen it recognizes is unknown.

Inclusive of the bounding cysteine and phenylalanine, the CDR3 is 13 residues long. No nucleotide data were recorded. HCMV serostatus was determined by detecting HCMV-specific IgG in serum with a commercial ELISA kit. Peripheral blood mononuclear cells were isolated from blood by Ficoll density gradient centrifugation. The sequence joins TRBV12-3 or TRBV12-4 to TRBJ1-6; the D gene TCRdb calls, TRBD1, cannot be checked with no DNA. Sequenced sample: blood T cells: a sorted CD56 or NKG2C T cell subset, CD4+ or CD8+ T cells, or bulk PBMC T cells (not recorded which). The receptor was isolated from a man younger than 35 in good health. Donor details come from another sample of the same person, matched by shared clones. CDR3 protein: CASSSYLGGPLHF.